This T cell receptor (beta chain) is drawn from a study of beta chain features in type 1 diabetes. Expressed TCRB transcripts were sequenced after all isolated RNA was converted to cDNA. Roughly 3.6 million reads, on average, came from each naive, central memory and regulatory T cell sample. Here immunoSEQ multiplex PCR was the method, and the copy in TCRdb shows in-frame clones only, minus some. The sample includes about 230,000 clones, 16% of them seen just once. The table lists this clone with a few counts. No antigen is known for it. General study results and limits: Moderate but significant shortening of TCRB CDR3s was recorded in all four CD4+ subsets from Type 1 diabetes patients. Naive, central memory and Treg TCRB repertoires appeared more alike in patients than in healthy donors. Researchers caution that PCR might favor shorter templates, equally among patients and controls.

V lost 6 bases to trimming and J lost 4 bases; unmatched junction nucleotides: 7. The germline CDR1 and CDR2 sequences are MNHEY and SVGAGI. There are 15 residues in the CDR3. The rearrangement uses TRBV6-5 and TRBJ2-1; 9 bases line up with TRBD2. Source material: naive CD4+ T cells from blood. This clonotype was sampled from a man in his thirties or forties with type 1 diabetes. The CDR3, as DNA: TGTGCCAGCAGCCTGGGTAGCGGGGGTTACAATGAGCAGTTCTTC. Its translation is CASSLGSGGYNEQFF.